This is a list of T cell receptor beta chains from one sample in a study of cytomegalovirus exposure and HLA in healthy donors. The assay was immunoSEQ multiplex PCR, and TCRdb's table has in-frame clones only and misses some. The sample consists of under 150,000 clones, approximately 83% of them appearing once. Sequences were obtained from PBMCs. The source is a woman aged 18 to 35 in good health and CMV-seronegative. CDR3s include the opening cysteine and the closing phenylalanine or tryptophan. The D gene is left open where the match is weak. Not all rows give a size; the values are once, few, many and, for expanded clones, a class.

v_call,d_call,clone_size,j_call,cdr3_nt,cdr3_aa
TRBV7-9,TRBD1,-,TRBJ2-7,TGTGCCAGCAGCCAATTACAGGGGGCTCAGGAGCAGTACTTC,CASSQLQGAQEQYF
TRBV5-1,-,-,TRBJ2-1,TGCGCCAGCAGCTCCAATGGGGCGAGCTCCTACAATGAGCAGTTCTTC,CASSSNGASSYNEQFF
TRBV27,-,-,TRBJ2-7,TGTGCCAGCATCCCGGTAGGAGGGGTCGGGGACGAGCAGTACTTC,CASIPVGGVGDEQYF
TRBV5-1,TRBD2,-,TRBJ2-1,TGCGCCAGCAGCTTGGTGGCGGGAGTACTCTACAATGAGCAGTTCTTC,CASSLVAGVLYNEQFF
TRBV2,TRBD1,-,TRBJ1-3,TGTGCCAGCTTTCTCGGGACAGCCCAGCCGCATTCAAACACCATATATTTT,CASFLGTAQPHSNTIYF
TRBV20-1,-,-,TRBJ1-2,TGCAGTGGGGGGGTCGGGTATGGCTACACCTTC,CSGGVGYGYTF
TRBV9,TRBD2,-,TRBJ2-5,TGTGCCAGTTCCCAATTCGAGCGGGGGCCCCAAGAGACCCAGTACTTC,CASSQFERGPQETQYF
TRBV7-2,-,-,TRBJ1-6,TGTGCCAGCAGCTTAGGGAGGACCGGGGATTCACCCCTCCACTTT,CASSLGRTGDSPLHF
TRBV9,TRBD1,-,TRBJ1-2,TGTGCCAGCAGCCCCCAGTCTAGGACAGGGTCTCTTGGCTACACCTTC,CASSPQSRTGSLGYTF
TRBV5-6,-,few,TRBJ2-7,TGTGCCAGCAGCTACGCGTACTTGACTCTAGGCAGCGGGTACTACGAGCAGTACTTC,CASSYAYLTLGSGYYEQYF
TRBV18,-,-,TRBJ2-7,TGTGCCAGCTCACCAAAAGGATCAGGCTACGAGCAGTACTTC,CASSPKGSGYEQYF
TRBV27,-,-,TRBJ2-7,TGTGCCAGCAGTTTGGTTCCCCACGACAGGACAATTTACGAGCAGTACTTC,CASSLVPHDRTIYEQYF
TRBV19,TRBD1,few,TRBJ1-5,TGTGCCAGTAGTCCCCGGGACAGGGGCTTCGTTCAGCCCCAGCATTTT,CASSPRDRGFVQPQHF
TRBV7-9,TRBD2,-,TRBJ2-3,TGTGCCAGCAGCTCGGGACTAGCGGGGAGCACAGATACGCAGTATTTT,CASSSGLAGSTDTQYF
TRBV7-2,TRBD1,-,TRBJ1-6,TGTGCCAGCACCCTAGACAGGGTTAATTCACCCCTCCACTTT,CASTLDRVNSPLHF
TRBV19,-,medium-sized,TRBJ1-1,TGTGCCAGTAGCGTCGACATTTTATCTGAAGCTTTCTTT,CASSVDILSEAFF
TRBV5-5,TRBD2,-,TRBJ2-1,TGTGCCAGCATCTCCCTAGCGGGAAAGTACAATGAGCAGTTCTTC,CASISLAGKYNEQFF
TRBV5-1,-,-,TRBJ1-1,TGCGCCAGCAGCCACTCACAGGTTCTCAACACTGAAGCTTTCTTT,CASSHSQVLNTEAFF
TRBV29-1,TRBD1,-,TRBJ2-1,TGCAGCGTTGACCCGGGACAGGGGGGACTTGGGCAGTTCTTC,CSVDPGQGGLGQFF
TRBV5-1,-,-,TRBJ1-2,TGCGCCAGCAGGCGTCCGAGCTATGGCTACACCTTC,CASRRPSYGYTF
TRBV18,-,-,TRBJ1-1,TGTGCCAGCTCACCACCCGCGGACAGAGCTCAAGCTTTCTTT,CASSPPADRAQAFF
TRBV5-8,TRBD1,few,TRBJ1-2,TGTGCCAGCAGCCCGGGACAGGGGGCGCGTGGCTACACCTTC,CASSPGQGARGYTF
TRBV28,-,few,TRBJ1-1,TGTGCCAGCAGTTTATTTGGCCCCTTTTCCTCTGAAGCTTTCTTT,CASSLFGPFSSEAFF
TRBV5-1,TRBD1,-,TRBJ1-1,TGCGCCAGCAGCTTGGGTGGACAGGGGGGTATGAACACTGAAGCTTTCTTT,CASSLGGQGGMNTEAFF
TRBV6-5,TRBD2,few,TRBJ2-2,TGTGCCAGCCGCAGCGGGAGGAGAACCGGGGAGCTGTTTTTT,CASRSGRRTGELFF
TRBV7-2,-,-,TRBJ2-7,TGTGCCAGCAGCCAGCGCCCCCTCTACGAGCAGTACTTC,CASSQRPLYEQYF
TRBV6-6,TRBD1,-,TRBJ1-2,TGTGCCAGCAGTTCCCAGACAGGGTTAGGCTATGGCTACACCTTC,CASSSQTGLGYGYTF
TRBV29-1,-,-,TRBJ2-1,TGCAGCGTTGGGGGGGAGTACGGGTACGGCAATGAGCAGTTCTTC,CSVGGEYGYGNEQFF
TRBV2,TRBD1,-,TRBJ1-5,TGTGCCAGCAGTCGACAGGGTAATCAGCCCCAGCATTTT,CASSRQGNQPQHF
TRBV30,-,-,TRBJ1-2,TGTGCCTGGAGTGTCCGTAATATCTACCGGGACACTACTTTGCCGAGGGGCTACACCTTC,CAWSVRNIYRDTTLPRGYTF
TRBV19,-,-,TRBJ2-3,TGTGGCTCACAGGATGGCGAGTGGGCAGATACGCAGTATTTT,CGSQDGEWADTQYF
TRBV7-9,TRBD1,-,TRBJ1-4,TGTGCCAGCAGCGGGGGGCGGACAGGGTATTCCCCGACTAATGAAAAACTGTTTTTT,CASSGGRTGYSPTNEKLFF
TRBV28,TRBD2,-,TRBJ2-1,TGTGCCAGCATTGCGGGACTAGCGTTAAACAATGAGCAGTTCTTC,CASIAGLALNNEQFF
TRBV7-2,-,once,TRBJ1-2,TGTGCCAGCAGCTTAATGCACAGGGACCTCGGAGGCTACACCTTC,CASSLMHRDLGGYTF
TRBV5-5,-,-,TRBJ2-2,TGTGCCAGCAGCGGACCAGGGGTTACCGGGGAGCTGTTTTTT,CASSGPGVTGELFF
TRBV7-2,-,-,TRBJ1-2,TGTGCCAGCAGCTTATCGGAGGGGTACTATGGCTACACCTTC,CASSLSEGYYGYTF
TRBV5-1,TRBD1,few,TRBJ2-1,TGCGCCAGCATCCAGGGACGGACAGGGGAATTAAATGAGCAGTTCTTC,CASIQGRTGELNEQFF
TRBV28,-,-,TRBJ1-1,TGTGCCAGCAGTTTGTGGCAGGTGGGTAGGGAAGCTTTCTTT,CASSLWQVGREAFF
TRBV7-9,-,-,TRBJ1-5,TGTGCCAGCAGCTTAGGGGCAGGGAGCAATCAGCCCCAGCATTTT,CASSLGAGSNQPQHF
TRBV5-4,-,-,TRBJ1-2,TGTGCCAGCAGCTTGGGGGTCAGGGACTATGGCTACACCTTC,CASSLGVRDYGYTF
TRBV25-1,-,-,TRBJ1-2,TGTGCCAGCAGTGAGGGCTGGGGCTACACCTTC,CASSEGWGYTF
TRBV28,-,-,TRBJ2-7,TGTGCCAGCAGTACCACACAGGGAGCCTACGAGCAGTACTTC,CASSTTQGAYEQYF
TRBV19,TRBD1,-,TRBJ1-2,TGTGCCAGTACCCCGGGACAGGTCCTCTATGGCTACACCTTC,CASTPGQVLYGYTF
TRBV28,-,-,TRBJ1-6,TGTGCCAGCAGTTTAACCCAAGGGCAGGGTCTCTATTCACCCCTCCACTTT,CASSLTQGQGLYSPLHF
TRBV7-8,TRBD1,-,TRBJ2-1,TGTGCCAGCGACGAGACAATCGGGACAGGGATGAATGAGCAGTTCTTC,CASDETIGTGMNEQFF
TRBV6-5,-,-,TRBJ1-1,TGTGCCAGCAGGGTGAGGGGGTTGAACACTGAAGCTTTCTTT,CASRVRGLNTEAFF
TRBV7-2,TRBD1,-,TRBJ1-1,TGTGCCAGCCGCCGAAACAGGGGGCGGAGGAACACTGAAGCTTTCTTT,CASRRNRGRRNTEAFF
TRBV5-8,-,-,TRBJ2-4,TGTGCCAGCAGCTCCCGGGAGCCTGAAAACATTCAGTACTTC,CASSSREPENIQYF
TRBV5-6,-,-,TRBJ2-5,TGTGCCAGCAGCTTGGCTGGGCACTTAGAAGAGACCCAGTACTTC,CASSLAGHLEETQYF
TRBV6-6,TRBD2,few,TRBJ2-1,TGTGCCAGCAGTTATTTGGCTAGCGGCCCCGGTGAGCAGTTCTTC,CASSYLASGPGEQFF
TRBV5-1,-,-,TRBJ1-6,TGCGCCAGCAGCTTGAGGCCCGAGGATTCACCCCTCCACTTT,CASSLRPEDSPLHF
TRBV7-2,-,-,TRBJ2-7,TGTGCCAGCAGCTTAGTTGGCGGCTACGAGCAGTACTTC,CASSLVGGYEQYF